The 25 T cell receptor beta chains below were found in one sample sequenced in a study of cytomegalovirus exposure and HLA in healthy donors. It was with 60 Vbeta and 13 Jbeta primers that the PCR ran. The assay was immunoSEQ multiplex PCR, and TCRdb's table has in-frame clones only and misses some. The sample records roughly 82,000 clones, roughly 72% being singletons. Specimen: PBMCs. These TCRs come from a woman between 50 and 59 years old in good health and CMV-seropositive.

The chain uses TRBV2 and TRBJ2-5; D possibly corresponds to TRBD1 (6 bases). V was shortened by 6 bases and J by 5 bases, with 13 bases between the two germline ends. This CDR3 spans 13 amino acids. Germline V gene sequence: CDR1 SNHLY, CDR2 FYNNEI. CDR3 sequence reads: CASRVTGSETQYF. The CDR3 DNA is TGTGCCAGCAGGGTAACAGGGTCTGAGACCCAGTACTTC.

The DNA of the CDR3 is TGTGCCAGCAGTCCAACGGGAGGCGGGAGTTCCTACGAGCAGTACTTC. Amino acids: CASSPTGGGSSYEQYF. The chain links TRBV6-6 to TRBJ2-7; 7 nucleotides match TRBD2. Germline CDR1 MNHNY, CDR2 SVGAGI (reference sequence). The trim removed 5 bases at V and 1 base at J, leaving 11 bases unmatched. CDR3 length: 16 residues.

Only a few counts were recorded for this clone. J is TRBJ2-7 and V is TRBV29-1, with 9 bases fitting TRBD2. From germline, CDR1 is SQVTM and CDR2 ANQGSEA. Trimming at V came to 4 bases and at J to 1 base, leaving 11 bases not matched to a gene. This CDR3 is 16 amino acids long. In nucleotides, the CDR3 is TGCAGCGTTGGGGAGGGCAGCAGCGGGAGGTCCTACGAGCAGTACTTC. It codes for CSVGEGSSGRSYEQYF.

The chain uses TRBV7-9 and TRBJ1-1, with D perhaps matching TRBD1 (6 bases). Trimming took 8 bases from V and 10 from J, leaving 17 bases between them. The CDR3 contains 12 residues. Germline V gene lookup returns CDR1 SEHNR and CDR2 FQNEAQ (reference sequence). The CDR3 DNA reads as TGTGCCAGCGCCCCGACGGGCAGGGGAGCTTTCTTT. Translated, it gives CASAPTGRGAFF.

The V gene is TRBV5-1, the J gene TRBJ1-5; 7 bases agree with TRBD1. Unmatched junction bases numbered 9, after V lost 0 bases and J lost 0 bases. The CDR3 runs to 18 residues. Germline V gene lookup returns CDR1 SGHRS and CDR2 YFSETQ. The CDR3, as DNA: TGCGCCAGCAGCTTGGTCCCGGGGGACAGTTATAGCAATCAGCCCCAGCATTTT. It is translated as CASSLVPGDSYSNQPQHF.

The V call is TRBV19, the J call TRBJ2-2, with no clear D. Germline V gene sequence: CDR1 LNHDA, CDR2 SQIVND (reference sequence). CDR3 length: 15 amino acids. Trimming left V 6 bases short and J 6 bases short, with 17 bases between. The DNA of the CDR3 is TGTGCCAGTAGAAACACTGGTCTGGGCGCCGGGGAGCTGTTTTTT. Translated, it gives CASRNTGLGAGELFF.

V gene TRBV15 combines with J gene TRBJ2-7; TRBD2 matches 8 bases. The V and J ends lost 0 bases and 6 bases, in that order; junction bases with no gene match: 19. Germline V lookup: CDR1 LNHNV, CDR2 YYDKDF (reference sequence). The CDR3 spans 19 residues. CDR3 sequence reads: CATSRDGAVGREALVEQYF. The CDR3 nucleotides read TGTGCCACCAGCAGAGATGGGGCCGTTGGGCGGGAGGCCTTGGTCGAGCAGTACTTC.

The V call is TRBV30, the J call TRBJ1-1; maybe TRBD1 (6 bases). The V end was cut by 3 bases, the J end by 5 bases, with 10 bases between. Germline V gene data show CDR1 as GTSNPN and CDR2 as SVGIG (reference sequence). The CDR3 has 12 amino acids. As DNA, the CDR3 is TGTGCCTGGAGCGTACAGGGTACTGAAGCTTTCTTT. Translated, it gives CAWSVQGTEAFF. Full variable domain (remainder filled in from reference TRBV30 and TRBJ1-1): SQTIHQWPATLVQPVGSPLSLECTVEGTSNPNLYWYRQAAGRGLQLLFYSVGIGQISSEVPQNLSASRPQDRQFILSSKKLLLSDSGFYLCAWSVQGTEAFFGQGTRLTVV.

This chain joins TRBV9 and TRBJ1-5; TRBD1 matches at 7 bases. CDR1 and CDR2 from the germline V gene are SGDLS and YYNGEE. The CDR3 sequence is 15 residues long. The ends lost 4 bases at V and 2 bases at J; junction bases unmatched: 6. In DNA form, the CDR3 reads TGTGCCAGCAGCCCACAGGGGAATGGCAATCAGCCCCAGCATTTT. Protein sequence: CASSPQGNGNQPQHF.

This clone was counted once. The chain couples TRBV28 to TRBJ2-7; D is possibly TRBD1 (5 bases). CDR1 is MDHEN and CDR2 is SYDVKM in the germline V gene. V was pared by 3 bases and J by 2 bases, with 17 bases between. This CDR3 spans 16 amino acids. The CDR3 region is CASSFSRRQGTYEQYF. The CDR3 coding sequence is TGTGCCAGCAGTTTTTCGCGTCGGCAGGGTACCTACGAGCAGTACTTC.

This chain uses TRBV9 with TRBJ1-5; D call uncertain. Trimming took off 4 bases at V and 1 base at J, with 24 bases between the two ends. The CDR3 has 19 residues. Germline V gene data show CDR1 as SGDLS and CDR2 as YYNGEE. The CDR3 DNA reads TGTGCCAGCAGCCAAGTGGCCCTAGGCACTCTACTAAGCAATCAGCCCCAGCATTTT. Its protein is CASSQVALGTLLSNQPQHF.

V is TRBV30 and J is TRBJ2-5, with D hard to call. This CDR3 contains 12 residues. Germline V gene sequence: CDR1 GTSNPN, CDR2 SVGIG (reference sequence). The germline V and J ends were trimmed by 2 bases and 3 bases, with 7 bases remaining between them. Here the CDR3 reads CAWSPLEETQYF. Written as DNA, the CDR3 is TGTGCCTGGAGTCCCCTCGAAGAGACCCAGTACTTC. Together with reference TRBV30 and TRBJ2-5, the CDR3 gives the full variable domain: SQTIHQWPATLVQPVGSPLSLECTVEGTSNPNLYWYRQAAGRGLQLLFYSVGIGQISSEVPQNLSASRPQDRQFILSSKKLLLSDSGFYLCAWSPLEETQYFGPGTRLLVL.

V is TRBV5-1 and J is TRBJ2-5; perhaps TRBD1 as D (5 bases). The germline CDR1 and CDR2 sequences are SGHRS and YFSETQ. CDR3 length: 15 amino acids. Trimming removed 3 bases from V and 5 bases from J, with 17 bases in between. In DNA, the CDR3 is TGCGCCAGCAGCTCGGGCATGGGGCTTCAGGAGACCCAGTACTTC. Translating it yields CASSSGMGLQETQYF.

J is TRBJ2-7 and V is TRBV27; D perhaps matches TRBD1 (6 bases). In germline, CDR1 is MNHEY, CDR2 SMNVEV (reference sequence). The V end was cut by 6 bases, the J end by 6 bases, with 21 bases between. The CDR3 extends over 15 amino acids. As DNA, the CDR3 is TGTGCCAGCAGCCTACTCAGGGGAAGATTCAGCGAGCAGTACTTC. Translation: CASSLLRGRFSEQYF.

V is TRBV4-1 and J is TRBJ2-7, with D perhaps matching TRBD1 (6 bases). V was shortened by 0 bases and J by 2 bases, with 11 bases between the two germline ends. Germline V CDR1 and CDR2: MGHRA, YSYEKL. The CDR3 sequence is 15 residues long. CDR3 in amino acids: CASSQDRDTAYEQYF. In DNA form, the CDR3 reads TGCGCCAGCAGCCAAGATCGGGACACAGCCTACGAGCAGTACTTC.

The chain uses TRBV5-6 and TRBJ2-5, with 8 bases matching TRBD1. Looked up from germline, CDR1 is SGHDT and CDR2 is YYEEEE. With 5 bases clipped from V and 1 base from J, the junction kept 4 bases outside the gene matches. CDR3 length: 14 residues. This CDR3 is CASSSGTGQETQYF. Written as DNA, the CDR3 is TGTGCCAGCAGTTCCGGGACAGGCCAAGAGACCCAGTACTTC.

This clone was seen a few times. The chain joins TRBV7-9 to TRBJ2-3; D remains unclear. The ends were cut back, 4 bases at V and 0 bases at J, with 11 bases in the middle. The CDR3 runs 15 residues. Germline V lookup: CDR1 SEHNR, CDR2 FQNEAQ (reference sequence). CDR3 coding DNA: TGTGCCAGCAGCTACTACGGAGCTAGCACAGATACGCAGTATTTT. It encodes CASSYYGASTDTQYF.

The chain recombines TRBV5-8 with TRBJ1-5, with a weak D call TRBD1 (5 bases). Trimming stripped 2 bases from V and 0 bases from J, with 12 bases between. This CDR3 comprises 16 residues. The V gene's germline CDR1 is SGHTS and CDR2 YDEGEE. DNA for the CDR3: TGTGCCAGCAGCTTTGAGGTAGGGGCTAGCAATCAGCCCCAGCATTTT. Residues: CASSFEVGASNQPQHF.

This clone was picked up a small number of times. The rearrangement uses TRBV6-5 and TRBJ1-5, with TRBD1 as a possible D gene (5 bases). CDR1 is MNHEY, CDR2 SVGAGI, per germline. The CDR3 consists of 14 residues. V lost 6 bases and J lost 6, with 15 bases in between. CDR3 sequence reads: CASSITGVFQPQHF. CDR3 coding DNA: TGTGCCAGCAGCATCACGGGGGTTTTTCAGCCCCAGCATTTT.

This sequence joins TRBV6-1 and TRBJ1-1, with D tentatively TRBD1 (5 bases). The germline V gene has CDR1 MNHNS and CDR2 SASEGT. Trimming left V 9 bases short and J 0 bases short, with 8 bases between. The CDR3 has 12 residues. The CDR3 DNA sequence: TGTGCCAGTGGGACTTTGAACACTGAAGCTTTCTTT. Protein product: CASGTLNTEAFF.

The chain links TRBV7-2 to TRBJ2-7; 10 bases align to TRBD2. Germline V gives CDR1 SGHTA, CDR2 FQGNSA. The CDR3 covers 14 residues. V was clipped by 5 bases and J by 2 bases; unmatched bases: 3. The CDR3 loop reads CASSRTSGPYEQYF. CDR3 DNA sequence: TGTGCCAGCAGCCGGACTAGCGGACCCTACGAGCAGTACTTC.

V usage is TRBV9 and J usage is TRBJ2-1, with 10 nucleotides matching TRBD2. Germline values: CDR1 SGDLS, CDR2 YYNGEE. The V segment lost 3 bases and the J segment 4 bases; nucleotides outside the gene matches: 10. This CDR3 spans 17 amino acids. The CDR3 is CASSGMVSGRQYNEQFF. The CDR3 nucleotides are TGTGCCAGCAGCGGTATGGTTAGCGGGAGGCAGTACAATGAGCAGTTCTTC. The entire variable domain, with the rest obtained from reference TRBV9 and TRBJ2-1, is as follows: DSGVTQTPKHLITATGQRVTLRCSPRSGDLSVYWYQQSLDQGLQFLIQYYNGEERAKGNILERFSAQQFPDLHSELNLSSLELGDSALYFCASSGMVSGRQYNEQFFGPGTRLTVL.

Only a few counts were recorded for this clone. The genes are TRBV30 and TRBJ2-7, with a tentative D call TRBD2 (6 bases). The CDR3 sequence is 15 residues long. V lost 4 bases to trimming and J lost 6 bases, with 22 bases between them. CDR1 is GTSNPN, CDR2 SVGIG, per germline (reference sequence). For the CDR3, the DNA is TGTGCCTGGACTCTCGGGGAGGCGGGTGCTAGCGAGCAGTACTTC. Its translation is CAWTLGEAGASEQYF.

The rearrangement links TRBV28 to TRBJ2-7, with 7 bases lining up with TRBD2. The junction had 9 bases not matched to a gene; V was cut back by 4 bases and J by 6 bases. This CDR3 contains 14 residues. Germline V CDR1 and CDR2: MDHEN, SYDVKM. This CDR3 reads CASSSRSGTTEQYF. The CDR3 region has the DNA TGTGCCAGCAGTTCCCGAAGTGGGACTACCGAGCAGTACTTC.

This clone occurred a few times. V is TRBV20-1 and J is TRBJ2-1; D unclear. This CDR3 has 11 amino acids. V gave up 0 bases and J gave up 7 bases, with 4 bases separating them. Germline lookup yields CDR1 DFQATT and CDR2 SNEGSKA (reference sequence). Here the CDR3 DNA reads TGCAGTGCTAGAGATAGAAATGAGCAGTTCTTC. It codes for CSARDRNEQFF.